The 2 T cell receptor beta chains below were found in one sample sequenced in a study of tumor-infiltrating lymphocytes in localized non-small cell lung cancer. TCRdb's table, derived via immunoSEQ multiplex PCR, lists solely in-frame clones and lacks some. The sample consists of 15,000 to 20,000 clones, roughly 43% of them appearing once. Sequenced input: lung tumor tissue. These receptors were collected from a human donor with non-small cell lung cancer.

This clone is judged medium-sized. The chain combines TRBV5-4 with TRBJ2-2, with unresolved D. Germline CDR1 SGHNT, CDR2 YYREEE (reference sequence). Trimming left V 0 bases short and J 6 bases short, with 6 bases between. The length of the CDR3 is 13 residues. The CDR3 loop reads CASSLESAGELFF. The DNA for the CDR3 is TGTGCCAGCAGCTTGGAGTCCGCCGGGGAGCTGTTTTTT.

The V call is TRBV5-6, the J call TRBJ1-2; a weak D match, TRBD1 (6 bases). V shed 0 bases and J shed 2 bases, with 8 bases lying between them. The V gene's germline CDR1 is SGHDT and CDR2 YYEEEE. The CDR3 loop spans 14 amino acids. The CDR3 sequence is CASSLGQGNYGYTF. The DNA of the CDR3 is TGTGCCAGCAGCTTGGGGCAGGGGAACTATGGCTACACCTTC.